A single sample is the source of the 25 T cell receptor beta chains below, sequenced in a study of blood T cell repertoires in COVID-19. Method: immunoSEQ multiplex PCR; TCRdb's copy keeps in-frame clones and lacks some. The data contain around 140,000 clones, 80% to 90% of them singletons. Sequencing used peripheral blood. Receptor source: a man between 18 and 29 years old with COVID-19, enrolled during active disease.

This chain uses TRBV27 with TRBJ2-7; 11 nucleotides line up with TRBD2. The CDR3 loop spans 15 amino acids. Germline loops: CDR1 MNHEY, CDR2 SMNVEV (reference sequence). J was trimmed by 0 bases and V by 6 bases; bases with no gene match: 4. CDR3 DNA: TGTGCCAGCAGATCTAGCGGGGGGAGCTCCTACGAGCAGTACTTC. Translated: CASRSSGGSSYEQYF.

The chain carries TRBV27 and TRBJ2-2; possible D gene TRBD1, 5 bases. Trimming took off 5 bases at V and 3 bases at J, with 13 bases between the two ends. CDR3 length: 15 amino acids. The germline CDR1 and CDR2 sequences are MNHEY and SMNVEV (reference sequence). CDR3 DNA sequence: TGTGCCAGCAGTCACATTCGACAGTACACCGGGGAGCTGTTTTTT. Amino acids: CASSHIRQYTGELFF.

A note on this clone: Sequence at one end of the junction differs from germline and may be a read error. The genes are TRBV7-7 and TRBJ2-1, with a tentative D call TRBD2 (7 bases). The CDR3 totals 18 residues. The V gene's germline CDR1 is SSHAT and CDR2 FNYEAQ (reference sequence). The chain's CDR3 is CASSFGTYGTPEGGEQFF. The CDR3 DNA reads TGTGCTAGCAGCTTCGGCACGTACGGGACCCCCGAGGGGGGGGAGCAGTTCTTC.

The chain joins TRBV5-1 to TRBJ2-3, with 7 bases that match TRBD2. The germline gives CDR1 SGHRS, CDR2 YFSETQ. The CDR3 sequence is 14 residues long. After removal of 3 bases from V and 5 bases from J, the junction contained 6 bases not matched to a gene. Here the CDR3 reads CASSSGWEGDTQYF. The DNA for the CDR3 is TGCGCCAGCAGCTCCGGATGGGAGGGAGATACGCAGTATTTT.

With respect to this clone: Other DNA sequences within the sample encode an identical CDR3. This chain joins TRBV5-4 and TRBJ2-7; 9 positions match TRBD1. V lost 3 bases to trimming and J lost 2 bases; unmatched junction nucleotides: 6. The CDR3 contains 15 residues. Germline CDR1 and CDR2: SGHNT and YYREEE (reference sequence). CDR3 sequence (DNA): TGTGCCAGCAGCTCACCGGGACAGGGCACCTACGAGCAGTACTTC. Translated: CASSSPGQGTYEQYF.

This chain links TRBV5-6 with TRBJ1-1, with a weak D call TRBD1 (5 bases). Trimming removed 2 bases from V and 4 bases from J, with 12 bases in between. Germline lookup yields CDR1 SGHDT and CDR2 YYEEEE. The CDR3 totals 14 residues. In nucleotides, the CDR3 is TGTGCCAGCAGCTTAACGGGGGTTCTCACTGAAGCTTTCTTT. Encoded protein: CASSLTGVLTEAFF.

The chain is built from TRBV7-8 and TRBJ2-2, with a possible D match to TRBD2 (6 bases). Germline assignment: CDR1 SGHVS and CDR2 FQNEAQ. The CDR3 length is 15 residues. Trimming removed 7 bases at V and 2 bases at J, with 14 bases between. This CDR3 is CASTPVLANTGELFF. CDR3 bases: TGTGCCAGCACCCCTGTACTAGCCAACACCGGGGAGCTGTTTTTT.

This rearrangement joins TRBV30 to TRBJ1-1; D might be TRBD1 (5 bases). The V gene lost 4 bases and the J gene lost 3 bases, with 18 bases spanning the gap. Germline CDR1 and CDR2: GTSNPN and SVGIG (reference sequence). The CDR3 extends over 15 amino acids. The CDR3 bases are TGTGCCTGGAATTGGGGGGGATTTAGGGACACTGAAGCTTTCTTT. Translation gives CAWNWGGFRDTEAFF.

This chain joins TRBV19 and TRBJ2-1, with a weak D call TRBD2 (5 bases). The germline V gene encodes CDR1 LNHDA and CDR2 SQIVND (reference sequence). Trimming shortened V by 7 bases and J by 6 bases, and 22 bases separated the two germline ends. The CDR3 sequence is 16 residues long. CDR3 amino acids: CASTDLGRAGFNEQFF. In nucleotides, the CDR3 is TGTGCCAGTACCGACCTAGGGCGGGCGGGCTTCAATGAGCAGTTCTTC.

This rearrangement joins TRBV12-3 or TRBV12-4 to TRBJ2-7; D uncertain. The CDR3 is 13 residues long. Trimming removed 3 bases at V and 2 bases at J, with 8 bases between. Written as DNA, the CDR3 is TGTGCCAGCAGTTTTCAGTTAACCTACGAGCAGTACTTC. Amino acids: CASSFQLTYEQYF.

The V gene is TRBV19, the J gene TRBJ2-5; 8 nucleotides match TRBD2. Trimming at V came to 6 bases and at J to 5 bases, leaving 11 bases not matched to a gene. The CDR3 runs to 15 residues. The germline V gene has CDR1 LNHDA and CDR2 SQIVND (reference sequence). The CDR3 protein is CASSPQRGLGETQYF. The CDR3 nucleotides are TGTGCCAGTAGCCCCCAGCGGGGGCTAGGGGAGACCCAGTACTTC.

This chain joins TRBV19 and TRBJ1-4; 7 bases agree with TRBD1. Germline V gene data show CDR1 as LNHDA and CDR2 as SQIVND (reference sequence). This CDR3 has 16 amino acids. Trimming at V came to 5 bases and at J to 0 bases, leaving 6 bases not matched to a gene. CDR3 sequence (DNA): TGTGCCAGTAGTCGAATCACAGGGGCAACTAATGAAAAACTGTTTTTT. Translating gives CASSRITGATNEKLFF.

This chain joins TRBV28 and TRBJ2-5; tentative D call: TRBD1 (6 bases). The germline gives CDR1 MDHEN, CDR2 SYDVKM. V was cut by 7 bases and J by 2 bases, with 17 bases left in between. This CDR3 contains 15 residues. The CDR3 sequence: CASTSYGTRQETQYF. In DNA form, the CDR3 reads TGTGCCAGCACCTCGTATGGGACACGGCAAGAGACCCAGTACTTC.

This chain joins TRBV10-1 and TRBJ2-1, with D maybe TRBD2 (6 bases). Germline-derived CDR1 and CDR2 are WNHNN and SYGVQD (reference sequence). Trimming removed 0 bases from V and 6 bases from J, with 9 bases in between. The CDR3 sequence is 14 residues long. The CDR3 DNA follows: TGCGCCAGCAGTGAGTCGACTAGAGGCAATGAGCAGTTCTTC. It yields the protein CASSESTRGNEQFF.

The rearrangement uses TRBV21-1 and TRBJ2-7; TRBD1, the table's D call, was not compared with the DNA. TRBV21-1 is tagged as a pseudogene. This CDR3 contains 15 residues. The CDR3 loop is CASSCPGHQTYEQYF. CDR3 nucleotides: TGTGCCAGCAGCTGCCCGGGACATCAGACCTACGAGCAGTACTTC.

The chain is built from TRBV7-9 and TRBJ2-2, with D tentatively TRBD1 (6 bases). There are 15 residues in the CDR3. Germline CDR1 SEHNR, CDR2 FQNEAQ (reference sequence). V lost 3 bases and J lost 6, with 14 bases in between. The CDR3 DNA follows: TGTGCCAGCAGCTTCGCGACAGGTTCGGCCGGGGAGCTGTTTTTT. As protein: CASSFATGSAGELFF.

The rearrangement links TRBV28 to TRBJ1-2; D is possibly TRBD1 (5 bases). The CDR3 totals 15 residues. Germline V gives CDR1 MDHEN, CDR2 SYDVKM. Trimming left V 2 bases short and J 3 bases short, with 13 bases between. CDR3 loop: CASSLGRGSYYGYTF. In DNA, the CDR3 is TGTGCCAGCAGTTTAGGGCGGGGGAGTTACTATGGCTACACCTTC.

The rearrangement joins TRBV14 to TRBJ2-3; 7 bases are shared with TRBD1. In germline, CDR1 is SGHDN, CDR2 FVKESK. J was trimmed by 5 bases and V by 1 base; bases with no gene match: 6. The CDR3 contains 15 residues. The DNA for the CDR3 is TGTGCCAGCAGCCAAGGACAGGGATGGGGAGATACGCAGTATTTT. This sequence encodes CASSQGQGWGDTQYF.

This sequence joins TRBV30 and TRBJ1-1; the D is unclear. Per germline, CDR1 GTSNPN and CDR2 SVGIG (reference sequence). Trimming removed 2 bases from V and 4 bases from J, with 11 bases in between. The CDR3 is made up of 13 amino acids. The CDR3 sequence is CAWSSGVGTEAFF. Written as DNA, the CDR3 is TGTGCCTGGAGTTCCGGGGTGGGCACTGAAGCTTTCTTT.

V and J are TRBV6-1 and TRBJ2-7; TRBD2 matches at 7 bases. CDR3 length: 13 amino acids. Germline loops: CDR1 MNHNS, CDR2 SASEGT. The V segment lost 4 bases and the J segment 2 bases; nucleotides outside the gene matches: 2. CDR3 bases: TGTGCCAGCAGTGCAGCGGGGCCCTACGAGCAGTACTTC. Its protein product is CASSAAGPYEQYF.

This chain links TRBV9 with TRBJ1-1; D gene uncertain. V was clipped by 4 bases and J by 0 bases, with 10 bases between them. The CDR3 has 14 residues. Germline lookup yields CDR1 SGDLS and CDR2 YYNGEE. The CDR3 region has the DNA TGTGCCAGCAGCTCGAGGGAACTGAACACTGAAGCTTTCTTT. Its protein product is CASSSRELNTEAFF.

The J gene is TRBJ2-5, the V gene TRBV28; 9 bases are a match to TRBD2. The junction had 17 bases not matched to a gene; V was cut back by 1 base and J by 5 bases. The CDR3 contains 19 residues. Germline V gene lookup returns CDR1 MDHEN and CDR2 SYDVKM. The DNA of the CDR3 is TGTGCCAGCAGTTTATTAATAGCGGGAGAGGATCCCTCTGGGGAGACCCAGTACTTC. Translated, it gives CASSLLIAGEDPSGETQYF.

The V and J genes are TRBV6-5 and TRBJ1-1, with D tentatively TRBD1 (5 bases). CDR1 and CDR2 from the germline V gene are MNHEY and SVGAGI. V was pared by 0 bases and J by 3 bases, with 11 bases between. There are 15 residues in the CDR3. CDR3 nucleotides: TGTGCCAGCAGTTACTCGTGGAGGGGAGACACTGAAGCTTTCTTT. It is translated as CASSYSWRGDTEAFF.

V is TRBV4-3 and J is TRBJ2-7; 10 positions agree with TRBD2. Germline V CDR1 and CDR2: LGHNA, YSLEER. The CDR3 is made up of 14 amino acids. J gave up 2 bases and V 2 bases, and 0 bases lay outside the gene matches. The CDR3 protein is CASSQLAGAYEQYF. CDR3 sequence (DNA): TGCGCCAGCAGCCAACTAGCGGGAGCCTACGAGCAGTACTTC.

The chain carries TRBV28 and TRBJ2-1; D gene unclear. CDR3 length: 10 amino acids. The germline CDR1 and CDR2 sequences are MDHEN and SYDVKM. The V end lost 6 bases, the J end lost 7 bases, and 4 bases lay between the germline ends. As DNA, the CDR3 is TGTGCCAGCAGCCGGAATGAGCAGTTCTTC. Protein: CASSRNEQFF.